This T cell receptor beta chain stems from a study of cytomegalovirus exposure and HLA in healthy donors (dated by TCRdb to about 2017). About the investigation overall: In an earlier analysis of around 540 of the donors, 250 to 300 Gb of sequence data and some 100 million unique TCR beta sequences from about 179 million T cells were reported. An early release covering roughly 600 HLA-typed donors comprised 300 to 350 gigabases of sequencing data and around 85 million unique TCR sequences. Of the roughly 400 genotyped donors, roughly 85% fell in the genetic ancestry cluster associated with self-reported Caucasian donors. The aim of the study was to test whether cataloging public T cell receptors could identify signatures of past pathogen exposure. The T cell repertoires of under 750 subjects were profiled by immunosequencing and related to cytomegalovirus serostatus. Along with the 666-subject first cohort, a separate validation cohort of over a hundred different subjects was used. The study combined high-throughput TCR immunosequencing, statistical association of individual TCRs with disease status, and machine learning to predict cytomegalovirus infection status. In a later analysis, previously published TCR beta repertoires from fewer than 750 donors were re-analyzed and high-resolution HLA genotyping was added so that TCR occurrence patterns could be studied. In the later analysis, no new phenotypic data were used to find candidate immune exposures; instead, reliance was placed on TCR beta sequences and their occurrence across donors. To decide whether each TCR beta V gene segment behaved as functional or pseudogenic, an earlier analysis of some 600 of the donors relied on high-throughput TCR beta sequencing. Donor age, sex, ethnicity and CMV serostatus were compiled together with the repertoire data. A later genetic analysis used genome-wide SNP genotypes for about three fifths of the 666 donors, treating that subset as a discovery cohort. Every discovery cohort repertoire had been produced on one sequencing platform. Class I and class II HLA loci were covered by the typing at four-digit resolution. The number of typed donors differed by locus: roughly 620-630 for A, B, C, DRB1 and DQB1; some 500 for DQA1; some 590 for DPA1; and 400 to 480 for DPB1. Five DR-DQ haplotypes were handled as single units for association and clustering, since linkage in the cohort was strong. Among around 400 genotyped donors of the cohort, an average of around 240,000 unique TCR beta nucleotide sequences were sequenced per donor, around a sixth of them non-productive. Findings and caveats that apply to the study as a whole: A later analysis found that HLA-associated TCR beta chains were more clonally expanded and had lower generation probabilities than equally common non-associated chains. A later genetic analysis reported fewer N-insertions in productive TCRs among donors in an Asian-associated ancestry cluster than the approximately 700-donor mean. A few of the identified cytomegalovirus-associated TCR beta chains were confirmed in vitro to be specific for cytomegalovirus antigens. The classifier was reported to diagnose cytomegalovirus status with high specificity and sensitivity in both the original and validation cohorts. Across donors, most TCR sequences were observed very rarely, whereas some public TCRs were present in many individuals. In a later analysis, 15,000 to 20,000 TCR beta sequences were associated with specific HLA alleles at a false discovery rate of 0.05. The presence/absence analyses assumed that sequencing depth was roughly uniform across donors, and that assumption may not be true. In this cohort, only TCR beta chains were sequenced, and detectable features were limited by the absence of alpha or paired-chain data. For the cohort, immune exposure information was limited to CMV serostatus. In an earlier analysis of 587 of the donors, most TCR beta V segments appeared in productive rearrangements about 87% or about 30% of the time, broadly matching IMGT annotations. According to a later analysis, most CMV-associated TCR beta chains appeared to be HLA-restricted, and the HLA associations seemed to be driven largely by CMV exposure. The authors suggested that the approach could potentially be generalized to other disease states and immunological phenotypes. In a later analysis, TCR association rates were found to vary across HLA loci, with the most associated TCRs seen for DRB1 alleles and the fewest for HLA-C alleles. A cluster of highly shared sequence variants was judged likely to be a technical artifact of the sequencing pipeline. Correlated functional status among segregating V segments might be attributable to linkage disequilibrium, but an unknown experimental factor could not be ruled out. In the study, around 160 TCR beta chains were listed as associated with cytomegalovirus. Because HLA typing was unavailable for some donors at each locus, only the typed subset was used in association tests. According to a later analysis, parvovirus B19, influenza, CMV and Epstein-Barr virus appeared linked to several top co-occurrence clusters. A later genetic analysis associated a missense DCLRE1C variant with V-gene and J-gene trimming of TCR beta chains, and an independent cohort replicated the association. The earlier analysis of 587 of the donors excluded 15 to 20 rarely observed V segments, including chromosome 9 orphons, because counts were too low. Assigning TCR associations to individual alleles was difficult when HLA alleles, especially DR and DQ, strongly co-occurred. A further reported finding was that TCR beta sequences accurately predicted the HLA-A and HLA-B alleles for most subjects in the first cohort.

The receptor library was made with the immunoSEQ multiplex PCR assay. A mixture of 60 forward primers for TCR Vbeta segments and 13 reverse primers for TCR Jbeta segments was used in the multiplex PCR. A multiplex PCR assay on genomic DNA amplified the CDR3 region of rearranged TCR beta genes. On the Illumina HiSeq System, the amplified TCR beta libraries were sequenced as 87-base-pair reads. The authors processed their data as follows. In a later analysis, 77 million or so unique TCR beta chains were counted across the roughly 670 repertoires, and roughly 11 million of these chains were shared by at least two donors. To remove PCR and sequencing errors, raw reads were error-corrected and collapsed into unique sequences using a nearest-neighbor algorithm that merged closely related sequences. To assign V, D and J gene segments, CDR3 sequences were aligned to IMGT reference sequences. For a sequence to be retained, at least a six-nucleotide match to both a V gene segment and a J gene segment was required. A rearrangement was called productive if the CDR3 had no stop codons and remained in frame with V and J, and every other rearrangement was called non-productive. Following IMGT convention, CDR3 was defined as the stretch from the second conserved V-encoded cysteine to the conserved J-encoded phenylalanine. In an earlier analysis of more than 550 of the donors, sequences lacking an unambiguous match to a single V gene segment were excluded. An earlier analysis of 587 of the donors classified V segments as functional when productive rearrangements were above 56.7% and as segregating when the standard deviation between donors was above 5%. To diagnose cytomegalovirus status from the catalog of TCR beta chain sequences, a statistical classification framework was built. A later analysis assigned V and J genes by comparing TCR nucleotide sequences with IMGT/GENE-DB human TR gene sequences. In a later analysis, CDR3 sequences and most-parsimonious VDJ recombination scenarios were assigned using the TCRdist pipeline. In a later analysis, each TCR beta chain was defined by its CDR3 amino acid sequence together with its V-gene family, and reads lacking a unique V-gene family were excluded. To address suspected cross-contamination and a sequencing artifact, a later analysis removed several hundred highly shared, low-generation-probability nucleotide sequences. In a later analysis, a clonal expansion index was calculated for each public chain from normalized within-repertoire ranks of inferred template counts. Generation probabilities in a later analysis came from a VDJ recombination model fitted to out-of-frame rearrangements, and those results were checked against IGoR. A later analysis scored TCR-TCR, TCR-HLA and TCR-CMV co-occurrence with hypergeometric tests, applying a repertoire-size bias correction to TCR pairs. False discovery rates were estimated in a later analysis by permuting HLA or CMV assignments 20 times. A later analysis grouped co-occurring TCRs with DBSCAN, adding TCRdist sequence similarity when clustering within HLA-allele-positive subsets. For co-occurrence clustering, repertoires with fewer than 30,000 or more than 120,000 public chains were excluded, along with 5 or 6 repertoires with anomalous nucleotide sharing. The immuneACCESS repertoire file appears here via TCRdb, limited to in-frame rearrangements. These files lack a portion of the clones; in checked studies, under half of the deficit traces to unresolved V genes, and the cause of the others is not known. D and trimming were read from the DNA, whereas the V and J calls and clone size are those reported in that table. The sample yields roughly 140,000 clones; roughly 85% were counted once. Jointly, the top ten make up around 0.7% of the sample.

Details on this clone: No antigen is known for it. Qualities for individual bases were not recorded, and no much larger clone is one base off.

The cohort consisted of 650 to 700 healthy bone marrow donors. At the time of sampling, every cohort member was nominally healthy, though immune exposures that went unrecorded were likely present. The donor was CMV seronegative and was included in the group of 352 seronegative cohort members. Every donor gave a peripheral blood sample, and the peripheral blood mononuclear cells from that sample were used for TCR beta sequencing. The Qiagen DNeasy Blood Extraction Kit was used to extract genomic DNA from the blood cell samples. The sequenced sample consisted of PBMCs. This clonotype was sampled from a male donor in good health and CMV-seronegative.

The nucleotides are TGCGCCAGCAGCTTGGCCCCGGCGGGGTTGAACACTGAAGCTTTCTTT. It translates as CASSLAPAGLNTEAFF. The V and J segments used are TRBV5-1 and TRBJ1-1; no D gene is confidently identified. The germline V gene supplies CDR1 SGHRS and CDR2 YFSETQ. From cysteine to phenylalanine, the CDR3 is 16 amino acids long. The retained sequence is limited to the CDR3, 48 bases, with the frame set at the first base. Trimming at the junction amounts to 0 bases on V and 0 bases on J, and the germline ends lie 12 bases apart.